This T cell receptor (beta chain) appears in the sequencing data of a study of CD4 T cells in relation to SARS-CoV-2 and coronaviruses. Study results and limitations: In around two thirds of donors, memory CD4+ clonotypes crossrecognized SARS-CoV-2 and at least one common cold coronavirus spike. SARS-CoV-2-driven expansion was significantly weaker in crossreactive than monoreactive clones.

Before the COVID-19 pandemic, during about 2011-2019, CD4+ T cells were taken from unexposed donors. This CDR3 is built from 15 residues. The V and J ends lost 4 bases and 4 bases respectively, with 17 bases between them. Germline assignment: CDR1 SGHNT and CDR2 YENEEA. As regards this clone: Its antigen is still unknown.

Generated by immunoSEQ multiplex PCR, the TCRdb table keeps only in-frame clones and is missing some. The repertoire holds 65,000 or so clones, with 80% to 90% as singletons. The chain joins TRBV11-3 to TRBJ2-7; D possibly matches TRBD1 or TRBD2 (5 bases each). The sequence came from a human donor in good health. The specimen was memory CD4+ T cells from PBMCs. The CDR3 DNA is TGTGCCAGCAGCTCTGAACTAGGGACGGCGTACGAGCAGTACTTC. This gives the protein CASSSELGTAYEQYF. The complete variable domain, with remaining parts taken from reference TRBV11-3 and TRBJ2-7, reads EAGVVQSPRYKIIEKKQPVAFWCNPISGHNTLYWYLQNLGQGPELLIRYENEEAVDDSQLPKDRFSAERLKGVDSTLKIQPAELGDSAVYLCASSSELGTAYEQYFGPGTRLTVT.